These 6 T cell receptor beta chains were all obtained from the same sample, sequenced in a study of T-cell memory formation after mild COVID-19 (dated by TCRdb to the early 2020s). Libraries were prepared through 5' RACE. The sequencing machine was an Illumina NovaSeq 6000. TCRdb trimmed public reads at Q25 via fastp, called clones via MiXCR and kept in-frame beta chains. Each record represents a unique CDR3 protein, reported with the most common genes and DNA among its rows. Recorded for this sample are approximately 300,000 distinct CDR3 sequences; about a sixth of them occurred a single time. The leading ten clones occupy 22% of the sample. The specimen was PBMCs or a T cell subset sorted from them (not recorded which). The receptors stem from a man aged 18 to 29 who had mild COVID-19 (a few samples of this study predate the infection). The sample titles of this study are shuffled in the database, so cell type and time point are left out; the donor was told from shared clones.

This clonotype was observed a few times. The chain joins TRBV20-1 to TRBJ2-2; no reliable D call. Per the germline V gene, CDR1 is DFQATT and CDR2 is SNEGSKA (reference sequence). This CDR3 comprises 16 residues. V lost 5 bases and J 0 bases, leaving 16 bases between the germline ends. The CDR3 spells CSAFKQWATNTGELFF. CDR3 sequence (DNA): TGCAGTGCTTTCAAGCAGTGGGCTACGAACACCGGGGAGCTGTTTTTT.

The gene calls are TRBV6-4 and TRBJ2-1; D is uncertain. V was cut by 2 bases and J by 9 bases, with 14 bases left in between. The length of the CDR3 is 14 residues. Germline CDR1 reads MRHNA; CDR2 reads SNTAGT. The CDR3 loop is CASSDASGSREQFF. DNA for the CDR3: TGTGCCAGCAGTGACGCCTCCGGGTCGCGTGAGCAGTTCTTC.

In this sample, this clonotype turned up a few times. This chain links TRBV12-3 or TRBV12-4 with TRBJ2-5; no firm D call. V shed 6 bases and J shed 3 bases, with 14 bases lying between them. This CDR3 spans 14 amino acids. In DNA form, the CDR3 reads TGTGCCAGCAGCCCCGGACCTGAAAAAGAGACCCAGTACTTC. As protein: CASSPGPEKETQYF.

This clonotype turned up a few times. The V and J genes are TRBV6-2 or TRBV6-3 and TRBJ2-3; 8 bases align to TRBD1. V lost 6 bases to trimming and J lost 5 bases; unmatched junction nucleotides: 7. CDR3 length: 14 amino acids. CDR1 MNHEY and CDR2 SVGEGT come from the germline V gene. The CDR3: CASSEDRGGDTQYF. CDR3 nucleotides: TGTGCCAGCAGCGAAGACAGGGGAGGAGATACGCAGTATTTT.

Here the CDR3 DNA reads TGCGCCAGCAGCTTGGCCCAGGGGGCGCTACCAGATACGCAGTATTTT. It codes for CASSLAQGALPDTQYF. This sequence joins TRBV5-1 and TRBJ2-3; 8 bases line up with TRBD1. The V segment lost 0 bases and the J segment 4 bases; nucleotides outside the gene matches: 7. The CDR3 spans 16 residues. Germline lookup yields CDR1 SGHRS and CDR2 YFSETQ. The variable domain in full, completed from reference TRBV5-1 and TRBJ2-3, reads KAGVTQTPRYLIKTRGQQVTLSCSPISGHRSVSWYQQTPGQGLQFLFEYFSETQRNKGNFPGRFSGRQFSNSRSEMNVSTLELGDSALYLCASSLAQGALPDTQYFGPGTRLTVL.

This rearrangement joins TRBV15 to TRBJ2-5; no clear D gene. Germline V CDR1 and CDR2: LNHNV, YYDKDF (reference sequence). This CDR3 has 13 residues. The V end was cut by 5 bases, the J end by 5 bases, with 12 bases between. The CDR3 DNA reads TGTGCCACCAGCCCGAGTGCAGAGGAGACCCAGTACTTC. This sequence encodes CATSPSAEETQYF.